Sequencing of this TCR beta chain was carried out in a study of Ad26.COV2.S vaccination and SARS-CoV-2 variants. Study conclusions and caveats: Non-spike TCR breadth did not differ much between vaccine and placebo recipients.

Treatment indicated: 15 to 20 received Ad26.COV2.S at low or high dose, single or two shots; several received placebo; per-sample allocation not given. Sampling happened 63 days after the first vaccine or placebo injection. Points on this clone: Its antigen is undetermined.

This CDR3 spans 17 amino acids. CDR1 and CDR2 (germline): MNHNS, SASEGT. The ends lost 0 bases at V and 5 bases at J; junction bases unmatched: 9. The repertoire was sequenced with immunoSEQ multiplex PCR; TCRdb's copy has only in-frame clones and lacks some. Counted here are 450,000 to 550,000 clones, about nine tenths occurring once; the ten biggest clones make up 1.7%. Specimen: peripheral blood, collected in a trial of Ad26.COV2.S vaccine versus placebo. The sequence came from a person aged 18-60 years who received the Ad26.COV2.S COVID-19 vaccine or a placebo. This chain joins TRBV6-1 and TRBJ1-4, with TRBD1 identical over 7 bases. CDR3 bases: TGTGCCAGCAGTGAAGCGTACGGGACAGTGGGGAATGAAAAACTGTTTTTT. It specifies CASSEAYGTVGNEKLFF.